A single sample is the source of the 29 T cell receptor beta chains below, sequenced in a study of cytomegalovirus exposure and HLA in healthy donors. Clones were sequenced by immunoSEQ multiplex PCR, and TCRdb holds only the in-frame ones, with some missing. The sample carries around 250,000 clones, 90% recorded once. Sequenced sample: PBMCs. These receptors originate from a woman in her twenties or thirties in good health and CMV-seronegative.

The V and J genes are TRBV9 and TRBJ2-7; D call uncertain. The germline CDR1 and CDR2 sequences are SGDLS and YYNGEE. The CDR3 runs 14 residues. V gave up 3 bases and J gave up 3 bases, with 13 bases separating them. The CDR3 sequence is CASSAGLGDYEQYF. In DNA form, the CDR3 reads TGTGCCAGCAGCGCTGGGCTCGGAGACTACGAGCAGTACTTC.

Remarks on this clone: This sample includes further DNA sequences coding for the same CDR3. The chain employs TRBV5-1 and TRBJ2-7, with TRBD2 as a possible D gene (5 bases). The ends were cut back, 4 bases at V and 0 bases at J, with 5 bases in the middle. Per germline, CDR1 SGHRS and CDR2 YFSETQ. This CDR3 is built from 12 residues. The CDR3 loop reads CASSRDSYEQYF. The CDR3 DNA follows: TGCGCCAGCAGCCGGGACTCCTACGAGCAGTACTTC.

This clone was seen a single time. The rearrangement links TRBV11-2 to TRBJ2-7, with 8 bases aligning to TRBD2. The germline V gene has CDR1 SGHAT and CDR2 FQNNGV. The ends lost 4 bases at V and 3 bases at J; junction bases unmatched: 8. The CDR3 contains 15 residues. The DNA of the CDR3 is TGTGCCAGCAGCTATTTAGCGGGACCACGCTACGAGCAGTACTTC. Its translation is CASSYLAGPRYEQYF.

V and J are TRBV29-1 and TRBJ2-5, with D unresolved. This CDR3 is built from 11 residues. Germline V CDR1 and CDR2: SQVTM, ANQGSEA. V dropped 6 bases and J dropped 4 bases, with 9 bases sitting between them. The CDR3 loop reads CSVRTGETQYF. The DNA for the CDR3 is TGCAGCGTAAGGACCGGAGAGACCCAGTACTTC.

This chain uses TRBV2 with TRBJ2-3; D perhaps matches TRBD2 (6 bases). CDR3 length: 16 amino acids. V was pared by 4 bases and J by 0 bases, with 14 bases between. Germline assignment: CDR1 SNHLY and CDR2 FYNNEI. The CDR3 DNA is TGTGCCAGCAGTGTACTGGCAGGGACTAGCACAGATACGCAGTATTTT. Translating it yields CASSVLAGTSTDTQYF.

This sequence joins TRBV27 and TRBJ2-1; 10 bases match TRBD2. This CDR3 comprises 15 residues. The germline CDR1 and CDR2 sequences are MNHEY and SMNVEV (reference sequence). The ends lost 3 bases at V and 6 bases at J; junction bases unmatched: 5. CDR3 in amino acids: CASSFLAGGSNEQFF. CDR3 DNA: TGTGCCAGCAGTTTTTTAGCGGGAGGTTCCAATGAGCAGTTCTTC.

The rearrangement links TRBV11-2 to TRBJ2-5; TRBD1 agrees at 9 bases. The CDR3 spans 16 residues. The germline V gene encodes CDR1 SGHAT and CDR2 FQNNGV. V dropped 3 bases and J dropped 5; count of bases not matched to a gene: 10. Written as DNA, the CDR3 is TGTGCCAGCAGCTTGGGGACAGGGACAGTTTGGGAGACCCAGTACTTC. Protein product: CASSLGTGTVWETQYF.

CDR3 DNA sequence: TGTGCCAGCAGCTTAGGCGGGGTATCCGAGCAGTACTTC. Its translation is CASSLGGVSEQYF. The chain joins TRBV7-2 to TRBJ2-7, with D possibly TRBD2 on 6 matching bases. Trimming removed 1 base from V and 6 bases from J, with 10 bases in between. In germline, CDR1 is SGHTA, CDR2 FQGNSA. The CDR3 is 13 amino acids.

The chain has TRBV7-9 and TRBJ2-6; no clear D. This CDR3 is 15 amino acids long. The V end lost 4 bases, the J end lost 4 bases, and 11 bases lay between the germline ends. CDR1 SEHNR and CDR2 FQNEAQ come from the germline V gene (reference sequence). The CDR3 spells CASSWALAGANVLTF. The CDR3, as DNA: TGTGCCAGCAGCTGGGCATTGGCAGGGGCCAACGTCCTGACTTTC.

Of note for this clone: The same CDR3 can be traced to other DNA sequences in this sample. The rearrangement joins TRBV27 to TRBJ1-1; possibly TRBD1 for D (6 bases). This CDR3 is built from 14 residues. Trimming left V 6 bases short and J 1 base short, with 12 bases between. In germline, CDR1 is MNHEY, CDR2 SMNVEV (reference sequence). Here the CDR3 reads CASSLGGANTEAFF. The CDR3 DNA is TGTGCCAGCAGCCTAGGGGGGGCGAACACTGAAGCTTTCTTT.

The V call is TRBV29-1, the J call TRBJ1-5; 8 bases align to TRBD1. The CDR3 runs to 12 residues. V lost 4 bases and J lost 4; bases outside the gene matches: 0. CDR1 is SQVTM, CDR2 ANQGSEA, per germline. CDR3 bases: TGCAGCGTTGGGACAGGGAATCAGCCCCAGCATTTT. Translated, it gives CSVGTGNQPQHF.

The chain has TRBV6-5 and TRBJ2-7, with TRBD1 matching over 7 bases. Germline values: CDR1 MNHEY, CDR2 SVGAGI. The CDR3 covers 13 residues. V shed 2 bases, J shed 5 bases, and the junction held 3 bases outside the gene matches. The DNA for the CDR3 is TGTGCCAGCAGTTACGGGCAGGGGGACGAGCAGTACTTC. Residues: CASSYGQGDEQYF.

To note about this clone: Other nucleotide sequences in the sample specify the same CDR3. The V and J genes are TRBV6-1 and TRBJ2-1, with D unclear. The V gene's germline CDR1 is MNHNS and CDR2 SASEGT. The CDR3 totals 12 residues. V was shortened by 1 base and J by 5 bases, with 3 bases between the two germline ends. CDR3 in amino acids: CASSEVDNEQFF. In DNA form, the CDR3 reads TGTGCCAGCAGTGAAGTCGACAATGAGCAGTTCTTC.

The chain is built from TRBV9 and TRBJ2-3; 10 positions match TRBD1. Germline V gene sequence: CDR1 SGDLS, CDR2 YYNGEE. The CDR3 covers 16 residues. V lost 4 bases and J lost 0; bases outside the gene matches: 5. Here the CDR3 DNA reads TGTGCCAGCAGCACGGGGACAGGGGCTAGCACAGATACGCAGTATTTT. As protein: CASSTGTGASTDTQYF. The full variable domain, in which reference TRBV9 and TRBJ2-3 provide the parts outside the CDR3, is DSGVTQTPKHLITATGQRVTLRCSPRSGDLSVYWYQQSLDQGLQFLIQYYNGEERAKGNILERFSAQQFPDLHSELNLSSLELGDSALYFCASSTGTGASTDTQYFGPGTRLTVL.

The CDR3 loop is CASSDVGGNEQFF. CDR3 in DNA: TGTGCCAGCAGTGACGTCGGTGGAAATGAGCAGTTCTTC. This chain joins TRBV2 and TRBJ2-1; D is ambiguous. V lost 3 bases and J lost 7, with 10 bases in between. The CDR3 is 13 residues long. Germline assignment: CDR1 SNHLY and CDR2 FYNNEI.

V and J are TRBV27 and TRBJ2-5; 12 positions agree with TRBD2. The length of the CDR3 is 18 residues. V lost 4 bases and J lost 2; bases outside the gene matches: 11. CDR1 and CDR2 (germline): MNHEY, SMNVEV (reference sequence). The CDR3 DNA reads TGTGCCAGCAGTTCCCGCTATCTCGGGACTAGCGGGCAAGAGACCCAGTACTTC. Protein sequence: CASSSRYLGTSGQETQYF.

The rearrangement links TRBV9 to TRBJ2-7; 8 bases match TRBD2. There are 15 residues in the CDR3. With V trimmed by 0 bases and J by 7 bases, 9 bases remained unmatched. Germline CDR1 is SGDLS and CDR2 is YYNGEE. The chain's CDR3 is CASSVGEGLVGEQYF. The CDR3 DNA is TGTGCCAGCAGCGTAGGCGAGGGACTAGTGGGGGAGCAGTACTTC.

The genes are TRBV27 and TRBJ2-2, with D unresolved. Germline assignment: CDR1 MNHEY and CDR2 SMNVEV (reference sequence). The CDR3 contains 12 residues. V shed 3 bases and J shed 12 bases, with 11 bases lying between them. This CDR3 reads CASSFPGPQLFF. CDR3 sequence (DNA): TGTGCCAGCAGTTTTCCCGGCCCGCAGCTGTTTTTT.

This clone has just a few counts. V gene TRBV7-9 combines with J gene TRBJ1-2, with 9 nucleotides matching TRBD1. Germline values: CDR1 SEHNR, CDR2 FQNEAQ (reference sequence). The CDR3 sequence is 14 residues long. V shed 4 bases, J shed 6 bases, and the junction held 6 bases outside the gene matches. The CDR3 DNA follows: TGTGCCAGCAGCTCACAGGGGGCGAATCATGGCTACACCTTC. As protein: CASSSQGANHGYTF.

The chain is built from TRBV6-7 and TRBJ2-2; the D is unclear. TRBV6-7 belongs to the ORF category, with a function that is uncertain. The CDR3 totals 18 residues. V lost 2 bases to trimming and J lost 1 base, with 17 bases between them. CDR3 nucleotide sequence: TGTGCCAGCAGTTACCTAGAAAATTTCACACTGAACACCGGGGAGCTGTTTTTT. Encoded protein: CASSYLENFTLNTGELFF.

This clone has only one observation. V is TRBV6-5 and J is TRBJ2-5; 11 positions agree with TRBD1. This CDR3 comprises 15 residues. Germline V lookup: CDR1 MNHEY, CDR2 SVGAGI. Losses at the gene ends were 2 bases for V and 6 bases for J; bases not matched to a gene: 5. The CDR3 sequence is CASSYEGTGGQTQYF. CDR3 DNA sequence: TGTGCCAGCAGTTACGAGGGGACAGGGGGTCAGACCCAGTACTTC.

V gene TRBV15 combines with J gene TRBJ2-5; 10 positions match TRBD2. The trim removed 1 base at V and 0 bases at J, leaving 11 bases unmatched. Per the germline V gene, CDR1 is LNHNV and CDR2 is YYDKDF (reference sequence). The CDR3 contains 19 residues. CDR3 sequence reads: CATSRALAGPKSYQETQYF. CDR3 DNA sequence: TGTGCCACCAGCAGAGCACTAGCGGGACCGAAGTCGTACCAAGAGACCCAGTACTTC.

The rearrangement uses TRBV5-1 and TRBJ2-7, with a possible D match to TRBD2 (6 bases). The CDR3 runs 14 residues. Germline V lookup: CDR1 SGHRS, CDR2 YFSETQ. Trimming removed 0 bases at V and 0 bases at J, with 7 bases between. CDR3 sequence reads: CASSLGDSSYEQYF. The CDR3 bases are TGCGCCAGCAGCTTGGGGGACTCCTCCTACGAGCAGTACTTC.

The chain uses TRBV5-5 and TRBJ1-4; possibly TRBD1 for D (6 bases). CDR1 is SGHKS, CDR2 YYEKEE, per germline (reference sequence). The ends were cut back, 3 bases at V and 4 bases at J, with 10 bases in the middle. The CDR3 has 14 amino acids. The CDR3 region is CASSSGHLNEKLFF. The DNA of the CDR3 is TGTGCCAGCAGCTCGGGACACCTTAATGAAAAACTGTTTTTT. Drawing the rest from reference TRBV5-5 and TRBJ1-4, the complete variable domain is DAGVTQSPTHLIKTRGQQVTLRCSPISGHKSVSWYQQVLGQGPQFIFQYYEKEERGRGNFPDRFSARQFPNYSSELNVNALLLGDSALYLCASSSGHLNEKLFFGSGTQLSVL.

The CDR3 DNA is TGTGCCAGCAGCTCCGGGACTAGCGGATACGAGCAGTACTTC. Translating gives CASSSGTSGYEQYF. V is TRBV27 and J is TRBJ2-7; TRBD2 agrees at 11 bases. The CDR3 contains 14 residues. The V and J ends lost 6 bases and 4 bases, in that order; junction bases with no gene match: 5. Germline assignment: CDR1 MNHEY and CDR2 SMNVEV (reference sequence).

The CDR3 loop reads CASSPTYGWRFYEQYF. The DNA for the CDR3 is TGCGCCAGCAGTCCCACGTACGGGTGGAGATTCTACGAGCAGTACTTC. The rearrangement joins TRBV23-1 to TRBJ2-7; D is undetermined. TRBV23-1 is given ORF status, its function remaining uncertain. Trimming stripped 4 bases from V and 3 bases from J, with 19 bases between. This CDR3 comprises 16 residues.

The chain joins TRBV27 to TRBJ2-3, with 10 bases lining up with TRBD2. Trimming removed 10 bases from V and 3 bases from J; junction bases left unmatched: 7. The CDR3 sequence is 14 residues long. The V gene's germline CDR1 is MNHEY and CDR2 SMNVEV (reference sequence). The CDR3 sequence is CATKPSGRTDTQYF. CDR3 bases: TGTGCCACCAAACCTAGCGGGAGAACAGATACGCAGTATTTT.

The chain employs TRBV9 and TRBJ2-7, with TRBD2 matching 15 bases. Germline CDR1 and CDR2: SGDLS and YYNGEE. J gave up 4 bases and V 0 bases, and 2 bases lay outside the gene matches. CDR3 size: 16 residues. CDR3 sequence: CASSVGGLAGGYEQYF. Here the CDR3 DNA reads TGTGCCAGCAGCGTAGGGGGACTAGCGGGAGGATACGAGCAGTACTTC.

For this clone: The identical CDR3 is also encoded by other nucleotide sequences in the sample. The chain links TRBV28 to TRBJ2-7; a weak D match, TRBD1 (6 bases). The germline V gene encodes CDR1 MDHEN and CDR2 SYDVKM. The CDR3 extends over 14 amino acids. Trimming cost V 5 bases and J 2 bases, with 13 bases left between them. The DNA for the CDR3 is TGTGCCAGCAGTACCTCCGGGACAACCTACGAGCAGTACTTC. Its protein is CASSTSGTTYEQYF.